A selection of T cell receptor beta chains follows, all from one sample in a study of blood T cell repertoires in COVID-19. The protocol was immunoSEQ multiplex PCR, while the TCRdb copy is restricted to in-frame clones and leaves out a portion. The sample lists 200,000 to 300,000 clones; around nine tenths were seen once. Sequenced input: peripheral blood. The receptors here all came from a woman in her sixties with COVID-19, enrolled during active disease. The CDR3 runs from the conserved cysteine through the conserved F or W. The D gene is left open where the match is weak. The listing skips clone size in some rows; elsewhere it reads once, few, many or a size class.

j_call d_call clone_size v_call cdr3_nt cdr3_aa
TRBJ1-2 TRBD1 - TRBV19 TGTGCCAGTAGTATCCGGGGACAGGGCAACTATGGCTACACCTTC CASSIRGQGNYGYTF
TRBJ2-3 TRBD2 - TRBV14 TGTGCCAGCAGCCCCGTGGGACTAGCGGGAGGCACAGATACGCAGTATTTT CASSPVGLAGGTDTQYF
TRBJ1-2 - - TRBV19 TGTGCCAGTTTCTCAGCGAGGGCGGGGATAGACTATGGCTACACCTTC CASFSARAGIDYGYTF
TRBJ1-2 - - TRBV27 TGTGCCAGCAGTTCGAGTGGAGCCCAGGGACTCTATGGCTACACCTTC CASSSSGAQGLYGYTF
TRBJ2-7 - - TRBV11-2 TGTGCCAGCAGCACCCGCAGGGGTGTGTGGGAGCAGTACTTC CASSTRRGVWEQYF
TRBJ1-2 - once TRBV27 TGTGCCAGCATGCCTGAATATTATAGCACCTATGGCTACACCTTC CASMPEYYSTYGYTF
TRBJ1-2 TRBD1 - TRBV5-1 TGCGCCAGCAGCTTGGAATGGGGACAGGAAGGCTATGGCTACACCTTC CASSLEWGQEGYGYTF
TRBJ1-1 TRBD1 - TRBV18 TGTGCCAGCTCACCACCGAAGGCCGCACAGGGGGCTGCTGAAGCTTTCTTT CASSPPKAAQGAAEAFF
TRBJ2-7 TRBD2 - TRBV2 TGTGCCAGCAGTGCGCGACTAGCGGTGAACGAGCAGTACTTC CASSARLAVNEQYF
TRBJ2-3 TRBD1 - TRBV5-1 TGCGCCAGCAGCTCAACGACAGGGGGCCGAAGCACAGATACGCAGTATTTT CASSSTTGGRSTDTQYF
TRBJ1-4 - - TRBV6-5 TGTGCCAGCAGTCGGGATCCCTCAACTAGTGAAAAACTGTTTTTT CASSRDPSTSEKLFF
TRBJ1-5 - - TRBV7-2 TGTGCCAGCAGCTTAAGGGGGGGGGAGTTACAGCCCCAGCATTTT CASSLRGGELQPQHF
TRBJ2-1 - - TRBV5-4 TGTGCCAGCAGCTTGGCCGGGGCCGGGGGCAATGAGCAGTTCTTC CASSLAGAGGNEQFF
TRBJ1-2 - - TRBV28 TGTGCCAGCACTTCGAGGGCCTATGGCTACACCTTC CASTSRAYGYTF